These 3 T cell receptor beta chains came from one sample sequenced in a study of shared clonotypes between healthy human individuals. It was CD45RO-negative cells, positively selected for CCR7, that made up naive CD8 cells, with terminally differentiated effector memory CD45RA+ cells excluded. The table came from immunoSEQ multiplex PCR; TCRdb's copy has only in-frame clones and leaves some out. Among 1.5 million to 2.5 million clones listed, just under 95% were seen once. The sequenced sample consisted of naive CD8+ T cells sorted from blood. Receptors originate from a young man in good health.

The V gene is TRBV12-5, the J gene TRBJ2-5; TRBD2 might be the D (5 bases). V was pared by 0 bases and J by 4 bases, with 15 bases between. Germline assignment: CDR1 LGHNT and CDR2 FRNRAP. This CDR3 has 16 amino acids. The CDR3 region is CASGLVLGERVETQYF. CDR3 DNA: TGTGCTAGTGGTTTGGTACTCGGGGAGAGGGTAGAGACCCAGTACTTC.

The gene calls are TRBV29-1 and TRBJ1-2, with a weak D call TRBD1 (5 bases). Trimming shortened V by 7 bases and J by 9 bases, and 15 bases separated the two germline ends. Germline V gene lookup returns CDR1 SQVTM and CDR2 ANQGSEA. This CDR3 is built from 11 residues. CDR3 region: CSAEGPGSYTF. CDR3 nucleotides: TGCAGCGCCGAAGGGCCAGGGAGCTACACCTTC. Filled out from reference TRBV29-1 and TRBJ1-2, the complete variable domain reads SAVISQKPSRDICQRGTSLTIQCQVDSQVTMMFWYRQQPGQSLTLIATANQGSEATYESGFVIDKFPISRPNLTFSTLTVSNMSPEDSSIYLCSAEGPGSYTFGSGTRLTVV.

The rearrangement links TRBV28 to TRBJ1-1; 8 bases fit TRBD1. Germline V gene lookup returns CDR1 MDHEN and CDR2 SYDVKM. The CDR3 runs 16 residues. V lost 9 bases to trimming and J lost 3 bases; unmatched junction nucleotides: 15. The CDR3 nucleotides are TGTGCCAGTACAAAAACAGGGGGTAGTCTGGACACTGAAGCTTTCTTT. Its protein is CASTKTGGSLDTEAFF.